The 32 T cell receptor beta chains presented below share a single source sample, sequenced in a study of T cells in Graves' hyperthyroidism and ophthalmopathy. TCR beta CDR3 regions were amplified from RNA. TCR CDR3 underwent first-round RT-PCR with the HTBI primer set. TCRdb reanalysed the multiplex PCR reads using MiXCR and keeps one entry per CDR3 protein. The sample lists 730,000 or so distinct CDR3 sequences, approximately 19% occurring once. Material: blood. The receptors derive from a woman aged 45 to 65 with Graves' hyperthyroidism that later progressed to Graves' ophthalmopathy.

CDR3 loop: CASSPPGPLFF. The DNA of the CDR3 is TGTGCCAGCAGTCCTCCGGGCCCCCTGTTCTTC. The rearrangement links TRBV2 to TRBJ2-1; D gene unclear. The length of the CDR3 is 11 residues. The ends were cut back, 5 bases at V and 15 bases at J, with 14 bases in the middle. Per germline, CDR1 SNHLY and CDR2 FYNNEI.

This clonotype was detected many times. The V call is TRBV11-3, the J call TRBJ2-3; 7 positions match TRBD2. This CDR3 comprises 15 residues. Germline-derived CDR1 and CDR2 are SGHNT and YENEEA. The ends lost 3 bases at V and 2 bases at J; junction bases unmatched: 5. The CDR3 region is CASSLWGGDTDTQYF. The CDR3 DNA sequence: TGTGCCAGCAGCTTGTGGGGGGGGGACACAGATACGCAGTATTTT. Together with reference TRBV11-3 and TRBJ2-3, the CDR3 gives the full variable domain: EAGVVQSPRYKIIEKKQPVAFWCNPISGHNTLYWYLQNLGQGPELLIRYENEEAVDDSQLPKDRFSAERLKGVDSTLKIQPAELGDSAVYLCASSLWGGDTDTQYFGPGTRLTVL.

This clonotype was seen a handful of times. The CDR3 region is CASSTGQPNSPLHF. CDR3 DNA: TGTGCCAGCAGCACCGGACAGCCCAATTCACCCCTCCACTTT. This chain links TRBV5-5 with TRBJ1-6, with TRBD1 as a possible D gene (6 bases). Germline V gene data show CDR1 as SGHKS and CDR2 as YYEKEE (reference sequence). V lost 4 bases and J lost 7, with 12 bases in between. The CDR3 contains 14 residues. The full variable domain, in which reference TRBV5-5 and TRBJ1-6 provide the parts outside the CDR3, is DAGVTQSPTHLIKTRGQQVTLRCSPISGHKSVSWYQQVLGQGPQFIFQYYEKEERGRGNFPDRFSARQFPNYSSELNVNALLLGDSALYLCASSTGQPNSPLHFGNGTRLTVT.

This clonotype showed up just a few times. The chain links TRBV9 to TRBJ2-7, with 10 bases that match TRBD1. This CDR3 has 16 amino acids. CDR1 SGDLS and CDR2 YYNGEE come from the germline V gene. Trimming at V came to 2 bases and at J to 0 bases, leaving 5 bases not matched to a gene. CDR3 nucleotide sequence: TGTGCCAGCAGCGTGCGGGACAGGGGCAGCTCCTACGAGCAGTACTTC. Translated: CASSVRDRGSSYEQYF.

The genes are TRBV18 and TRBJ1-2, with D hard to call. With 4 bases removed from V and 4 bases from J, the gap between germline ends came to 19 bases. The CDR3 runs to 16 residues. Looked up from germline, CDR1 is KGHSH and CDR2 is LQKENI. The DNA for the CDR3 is TGTGCCAGCTCACTAGCAGAGAGGGAGAGAGTCTATGGCTACACCTTC. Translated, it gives CASSLAERERVYGYTF. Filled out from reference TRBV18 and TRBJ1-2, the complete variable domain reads NAGVMQNPRHLVRRRGQEARLRCSPMKGHSHVYWYRQLPEEGLKFMVYLQKENIIDESGMPKERFSAEFPKEGPSILRIQQVVRGDSAAYFCASSLAERERVYGYTFGSGTRLTVV.

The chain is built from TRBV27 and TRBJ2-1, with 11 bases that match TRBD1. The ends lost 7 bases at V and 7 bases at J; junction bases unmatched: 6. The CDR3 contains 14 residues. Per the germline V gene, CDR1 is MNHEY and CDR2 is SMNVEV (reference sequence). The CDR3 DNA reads TGTGCCAGCAAAGGACAGGGGGCTTGGAATGAGCAGTTCTTC. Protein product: CASKGQGAWNEQFF.

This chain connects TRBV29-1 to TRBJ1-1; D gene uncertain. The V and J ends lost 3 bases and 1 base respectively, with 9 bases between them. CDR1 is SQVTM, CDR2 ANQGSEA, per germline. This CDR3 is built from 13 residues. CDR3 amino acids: CSVDTIQNTEAFF. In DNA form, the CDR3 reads TGCAGCGTTGATACCATTCAGAACACTGAAGCTTTCTTT.

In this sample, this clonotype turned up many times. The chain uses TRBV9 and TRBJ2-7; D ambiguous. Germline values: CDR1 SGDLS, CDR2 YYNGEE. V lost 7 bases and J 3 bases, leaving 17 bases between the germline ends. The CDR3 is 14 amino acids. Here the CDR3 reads CASGSGVDNYEQYF. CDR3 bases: TGTGCCAGCGGGTCGGGCGTAGACAACTACGAGCAGTACTTC.

The CDR3 DNA follows: TGTGCCAGCAGCGGCCCGACTAGATTGAGAGAGACCCAGTACTTC. Protein sequence: CASSGPTRLRETQYF. This sequence joins TRBV5-6 and TRBJ2-5, with TRBD2 as a possible D gene (6 bases). V lost 4 bases and J 4 bases, leaving 17 bases between the germline ends. This CDR3 is built from 15 residues. Germline V gene lookup returns CDR1 SGHDT and CDR2 YYEEEE.

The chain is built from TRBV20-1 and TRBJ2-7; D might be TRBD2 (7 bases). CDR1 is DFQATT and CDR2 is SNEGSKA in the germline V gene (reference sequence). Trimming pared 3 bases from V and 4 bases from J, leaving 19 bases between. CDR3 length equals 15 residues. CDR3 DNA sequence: TGCAGTGCTAGGGGCTTTAGGGGGGGGAGTTACGAGCAGTACTTC. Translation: CSARGFRGGSYEQYF.

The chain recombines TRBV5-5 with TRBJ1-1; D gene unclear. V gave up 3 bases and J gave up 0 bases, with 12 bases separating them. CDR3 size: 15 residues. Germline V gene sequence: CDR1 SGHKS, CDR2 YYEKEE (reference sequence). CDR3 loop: CASSSVVAVNTEAFF. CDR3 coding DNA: TGTGCCAGCAGCTCCGTGGTGGCGGTGAACACTGAAGCTTTCTTT.

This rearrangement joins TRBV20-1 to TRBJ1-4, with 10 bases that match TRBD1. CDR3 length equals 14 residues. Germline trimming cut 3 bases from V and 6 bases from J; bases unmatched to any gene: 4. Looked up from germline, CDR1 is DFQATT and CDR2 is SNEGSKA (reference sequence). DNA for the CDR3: TGCAGTGCTAGTTTCGGGACAGGGGATGAAAAACTGTTTTTT. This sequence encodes CSASFGTGDEKLFF.

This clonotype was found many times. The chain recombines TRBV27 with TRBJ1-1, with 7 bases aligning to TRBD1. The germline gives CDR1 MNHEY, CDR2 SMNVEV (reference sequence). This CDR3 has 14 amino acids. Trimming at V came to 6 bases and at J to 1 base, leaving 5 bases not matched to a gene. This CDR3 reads CASRQGQGNTEAFF. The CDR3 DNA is TGTGCCAGCAGACAGGGGCAGGGGAACACTGAAGCTTTCTTT.

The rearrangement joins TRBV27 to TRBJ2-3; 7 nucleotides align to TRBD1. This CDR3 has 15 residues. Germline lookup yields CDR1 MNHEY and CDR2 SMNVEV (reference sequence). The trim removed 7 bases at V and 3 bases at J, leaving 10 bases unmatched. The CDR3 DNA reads TGTGCCAGCACCGCGGACAGGCGCGGAACAGATACGCAGTATTTT. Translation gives CASTADRRGTDTQYF.

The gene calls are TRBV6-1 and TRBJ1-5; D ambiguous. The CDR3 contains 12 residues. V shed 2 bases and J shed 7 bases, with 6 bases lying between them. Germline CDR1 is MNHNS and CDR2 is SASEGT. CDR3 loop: CASSESVQPQHF. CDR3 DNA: TGTGCCAGCAGTGAATCTGTGCAGCCCCAGCATTTT.

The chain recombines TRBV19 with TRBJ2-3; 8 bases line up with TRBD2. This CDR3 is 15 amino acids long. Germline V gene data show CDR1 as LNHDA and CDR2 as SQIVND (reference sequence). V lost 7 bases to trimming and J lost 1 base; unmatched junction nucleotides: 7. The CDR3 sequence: CASTYSGGGTDTQYF. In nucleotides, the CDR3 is TGTGCCAGTACCTATTCGGGGGGGGGCACAGATACGCAGTATTTT.

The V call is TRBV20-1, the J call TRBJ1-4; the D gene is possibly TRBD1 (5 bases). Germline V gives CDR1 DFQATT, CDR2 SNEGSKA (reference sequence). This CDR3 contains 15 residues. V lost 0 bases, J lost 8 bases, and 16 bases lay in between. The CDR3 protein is CSARDSRQGGEKLFF. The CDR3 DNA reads TGCAGTGCTAGAGATTCACGGCAGGGAGGAGAAAAACTGTTTTTT.

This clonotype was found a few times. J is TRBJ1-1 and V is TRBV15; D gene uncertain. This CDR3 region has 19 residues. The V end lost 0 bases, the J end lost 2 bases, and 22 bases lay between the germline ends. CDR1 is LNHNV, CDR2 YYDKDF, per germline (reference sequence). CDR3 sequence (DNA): TGTGCCACCAGCAGAGAACGGTGGCTGGCTAACAGTGATAACACTGAAGCTTTCTTT. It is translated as CATSRERWLANSDNTEAFF.

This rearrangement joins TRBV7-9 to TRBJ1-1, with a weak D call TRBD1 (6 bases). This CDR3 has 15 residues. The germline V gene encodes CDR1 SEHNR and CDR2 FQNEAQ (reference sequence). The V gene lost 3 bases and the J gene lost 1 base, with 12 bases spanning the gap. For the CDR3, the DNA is TGTGCCAGCAGCTTCGACAGGACCCCGAACACTGAAGCTTTCTTT. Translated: CASSFDRTPNTEAFF.

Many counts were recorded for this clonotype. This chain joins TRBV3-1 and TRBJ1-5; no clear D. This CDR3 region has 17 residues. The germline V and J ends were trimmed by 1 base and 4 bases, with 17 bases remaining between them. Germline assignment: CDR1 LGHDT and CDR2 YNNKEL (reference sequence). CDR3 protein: CASSQGSRGGPNQPQHF. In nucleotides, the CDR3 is TGTGCCAGCAGCCAAGGATCTCGGGGTGGGCCAAATCAGCCCCAGCATTTT.

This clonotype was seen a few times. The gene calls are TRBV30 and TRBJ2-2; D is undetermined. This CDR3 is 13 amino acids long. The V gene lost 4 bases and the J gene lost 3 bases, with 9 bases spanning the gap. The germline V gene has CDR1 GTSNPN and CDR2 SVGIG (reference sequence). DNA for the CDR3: TGTGCCTGGACCGAGACGGACACCGGGGAGCTGTTTTTT. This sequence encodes CAWTETDTGELFF.

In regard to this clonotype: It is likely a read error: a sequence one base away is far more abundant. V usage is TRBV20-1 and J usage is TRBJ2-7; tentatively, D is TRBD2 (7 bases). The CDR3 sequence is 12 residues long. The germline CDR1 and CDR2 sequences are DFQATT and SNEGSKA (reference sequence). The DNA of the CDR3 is TGCGGTGCTAGAGAGGGGGGGTACGAGCAGTACTTC. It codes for CGAREGGYEQYF.

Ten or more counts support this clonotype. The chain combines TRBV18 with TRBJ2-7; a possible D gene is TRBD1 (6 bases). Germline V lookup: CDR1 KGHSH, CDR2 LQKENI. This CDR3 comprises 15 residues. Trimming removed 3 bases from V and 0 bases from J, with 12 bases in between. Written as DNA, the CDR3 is TGTGCCAGCTCACCGGGACAACTGTACTCCTACGAGCAGTACTTC. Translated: CASSPGQLYSYEQYF. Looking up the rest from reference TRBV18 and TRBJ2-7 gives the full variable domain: NAGVMQNPRHLVRRRGQEARLRCSPMKGHSHVYWYRQLPEEGLKFMVYLQKENIIDESGMPKERFSAEFPKEGPSILRIQQVVRGDSAAYFCASSPGQLYSYEQYFGPGTRLTVT.

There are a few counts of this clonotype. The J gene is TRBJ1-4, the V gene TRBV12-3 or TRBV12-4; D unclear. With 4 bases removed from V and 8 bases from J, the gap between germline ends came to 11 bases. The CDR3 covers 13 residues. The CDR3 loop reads CASSSRGREKLFF. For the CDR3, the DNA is TGTGCCAGCAGTTCACGGGGAAGGGAAAAACTGTTTTTT.

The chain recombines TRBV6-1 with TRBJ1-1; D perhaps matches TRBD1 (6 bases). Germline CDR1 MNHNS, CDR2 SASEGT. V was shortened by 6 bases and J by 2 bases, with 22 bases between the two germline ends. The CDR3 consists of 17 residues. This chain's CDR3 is CASRKHRDTLRNTEAFF. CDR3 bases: TGTGCCAGCAGAAAACACCGGGACACACTACGAAACACTGAAGCTTTCTTT.

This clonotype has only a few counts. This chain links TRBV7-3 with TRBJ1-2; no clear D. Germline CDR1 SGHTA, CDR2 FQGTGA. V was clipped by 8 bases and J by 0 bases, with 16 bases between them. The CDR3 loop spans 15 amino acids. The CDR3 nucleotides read TGTGCCAGCGGCGTTTTGGCAGCTGCTAACTATGGCTACACCTTC. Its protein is CASGVLAAANYGYTF.

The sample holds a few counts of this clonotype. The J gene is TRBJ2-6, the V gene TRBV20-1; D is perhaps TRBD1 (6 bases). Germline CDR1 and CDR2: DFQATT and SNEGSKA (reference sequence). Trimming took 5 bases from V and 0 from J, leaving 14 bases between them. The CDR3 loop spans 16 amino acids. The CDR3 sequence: CSAQDQGNSGANVLTF. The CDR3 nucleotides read TGCAGTGCTCAAGATCAGGGGAACTCTGGGGCCAACGTCCTGACTTTC.

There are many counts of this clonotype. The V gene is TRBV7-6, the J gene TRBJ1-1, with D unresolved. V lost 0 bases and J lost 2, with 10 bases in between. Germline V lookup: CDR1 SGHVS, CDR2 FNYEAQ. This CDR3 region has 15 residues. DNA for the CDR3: TGTGCCAGCAGCTTAGCGCCGTCAGCTAACACTGAAGCTTTCTTT. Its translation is CASSLAPSANTEAFF.

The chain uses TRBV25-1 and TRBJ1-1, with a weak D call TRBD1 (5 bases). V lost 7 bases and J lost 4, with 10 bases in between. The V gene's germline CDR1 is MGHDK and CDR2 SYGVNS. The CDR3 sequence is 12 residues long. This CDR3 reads CASTGYITEAFF. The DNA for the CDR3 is TGTGCCAGCACAGGGTATATCACTGAAGCTTTCTTT. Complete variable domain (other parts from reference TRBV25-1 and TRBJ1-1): EADIYQTPRYLVIGTGKKITLECSQTMGHDKMYWYQQDPGMELHLIHYSYGVNSTEKGDLSSESTVSRIRTEHFPLTLESARPSHTSQYLCASTGYITEAFFGQGTRLTVV.

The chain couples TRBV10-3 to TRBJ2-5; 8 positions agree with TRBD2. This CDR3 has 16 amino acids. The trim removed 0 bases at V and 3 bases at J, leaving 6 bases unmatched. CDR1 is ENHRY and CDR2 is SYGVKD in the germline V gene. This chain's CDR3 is CAISESRGGIEETQYF. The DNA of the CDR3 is TGTGCCATCAGTGAGTCCCGCGGGGGGATCGAAGAGACCCAGTACTTC.

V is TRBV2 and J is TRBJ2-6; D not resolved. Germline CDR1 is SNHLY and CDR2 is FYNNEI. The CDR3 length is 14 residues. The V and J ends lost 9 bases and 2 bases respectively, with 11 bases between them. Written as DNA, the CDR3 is TGTGCCAGTGGAAGGGAAGCTGGGGCCAACGTCCTGACTTTC. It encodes CASGREAGANVLTF.

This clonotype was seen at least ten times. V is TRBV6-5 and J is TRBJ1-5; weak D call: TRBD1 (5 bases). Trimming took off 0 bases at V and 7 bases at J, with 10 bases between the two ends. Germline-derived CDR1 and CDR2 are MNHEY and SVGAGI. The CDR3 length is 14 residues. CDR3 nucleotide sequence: TGTGCCAGCAGTTACTCTCAGGGTCGACAGCCCCAGCATTTT. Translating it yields CASSYSQGRQPQHF.